Following are 10 T cell receptor beta chains from one sample sequenced in a study of T-cell memory formation after mild COVID-19 (dated by TCRdb to about 2021). Libraries were constructed by 5' RACE. TCRdb names Illumina NovaSeq 6000 as the instrument used. The public reads were run again by TCRdb, first through fastp at Q25 and then through MiXCR, and only productive beta chains were kept. For every CDR3 protein sequence, its rows merge into one entry that carries the most common genes and DNA. A total of over 150,000 distinct CDR3 sequences appear in this sample, less than 20% of them only once. The ten largest clones capture roughly 3.7% of the sample. The sequenced sample consisted of PBMCs or a T cell subset sorted from them (not recorded which). All receptors derive from a young man who had mild COVID-19 (a few samples of this study predate the infection). The sample titles of this study are shuffled in the database, so cell type and time point are left out; the donor was told from shared clones.

The rearrangement joins TRBV11-2 to TRBJ2-5; D unresolved. Germline lookup yields CDR1 SGHAT and CDR2 FQNNGV. The germline V and J ends were trimmed by 0 bases and 5 bases, with 10 bases remaining between them. The CDR3 runs to 14 residues. CDR3 DNA sequence: TGTGCCAGCAGCTTAGATCATAACCGGGAGACCCAGTACTTC. Residues: CASSLDHNRETQYF.

This clonotype was seen more than once but under ten times. The chain couples TRBV5-6 to TRBJ2-3; possible D gene TRBD2, 6 bases. This CDR3 is built from 12 residues. The V end lost 4 bases, the J end lost 4 bases, and 7 bases lay between the germline ends. Germline V gene data show CDR1 as SGHDT and CDR2 as YYEEEE. Here the CDR3 reads CASSREADTQYF. CDR3 bases: TGTGCCAGCAGCAGGGAGGCAGATACGCAGTATTTT.

The chain uses TRBV25-1 and TRBJ1-6; 9 bases agree with TRBD1. J was trimmed by 8 bases and V by 10 bases; bases with no gene match: 6. This CDR3 is built from 13 residues. Germline V gives CDR1 MGHDK, CDR2 SYGVNS. This CDR3 reads CATRGQGDSPLHF. Written as DNA, the CDR3 is TGTGCCACCAGGGGACAGGGAGATTCACCCCTCCACTTT.

In its sample, this clonotype was seen a few times. This chain joins TRBV4-1 and TRBJ1-5; 7 positions agree with TRBD1. CDR3 length: 15 residues. Trimming removed 3 bases from V and 9 bases from J; junction bases left unmatched: 11. Germline-derived CDR1 and CDR2 are MGHRA and YSYEKL. CDR3 amino acids: CASSHTGTAPGPQHF. CDR3 sequence (DNA): TGCGCCAGCAGCCATACAGGGACAGCCCCTGGGCCCCAGCATTTT.

The rearrangement joins TRBV6-1 to TRBJ1-3; 8 nucleotides agree with TRBD1. After removal of 6 bases from V and 4 bases from J, the junction contained 8 bases not matched to a gene. The V gene's germline CDR1 is MNHNS and CDR2 SASEGT. The CDR3 is made up of 15 amino acids. The CDR3 nucleotides read TGTGCCAGCAGATTAGGACAGGGAACAGGAAACACCATATATTTT. Its translation: CASRLGQGTGNTIYF.

J is TRBJ2-7 and V is TRBV5-5; weak D call: TRBD1 (6 bases). V was pared by 0 bases and J by 3 bases, with 10 bases between. The CDR3 totals 14 residues. CDR1 SGHKS and CDR2 YYEKEE come from the germline V gene (reference sequence). The CDR3 spells CASSLVTGNYEQYV. The CDR3 region has the DNA TGTGCCAGCAGCTTGGTGACAGGTAACTACGAGCAGTACGTC.

This sequence joins TRBV6-6 and TRBJ1-1, with D maybe TRBD1 (6 bases). Germline CDR1 is MNHNY and CDR2 is SVGAGI (reference sequence). V was clipped by 7 bases and J by 5 bases, with 17 bases between them. The CDR3 length is 14 residues. For the CDR3, the DNA is TGTGCCAGCACCCCCCCGGGGGCGAATACTGAAGCTTTCTTT. This encodes CASTPPGANTEAFF.

V usage is TRBV12-3 or TRBV12-4 and J usage is TRBJ1-1; D is possibly TRBD1 (6 bases). The ends were cut back, 5 bases at V and 4 bases at J, with 20 bases in the middle. The CDR3 totals 16 residues. The CDR3: CASSPGQGRGGTEAFF. DNA for the CDR3: TGTGCCAGCAGTCCTGGCCAGGGAAGGGGGGGCACTGAAGCTTTCTTT.

V gene TRBV6-4 combines with J gene TRBJ2-3, with 8 bases matching TRBD1. The germline CDR1 and CDR2 sequences are MRHNA and SNTAGT. V shed 4 bases and J 3 bases; nucleotides not matched to a gene: 9. The CDR3 has 16 residues. This chain's CDR3 is CASSVDWQGATDTQYF. DNA of the CDR3: TGTGCCAGCAGTGTCGACTGGCAGGGGGCGACAGATACGCAGTATTTT.

This clonotype was detected only a few times. The chain links TRBV7-2 to TRBJ2-1; possibly TRBD1 for D (6 bases). The CDR3 is 13 amino acids. The V end lost 5 bases, the J end lost 6 bases, and 11 bases lay between the germline ends. The germline V gene has CDR1 SGHTA and CDR2 FQGNSA. In nucleotides, the CDR3 is TGTGCCAGCAGCCCGACAGGTGCCAATGAGCAGTTCTTC. Amino acid sequence: CASSPTGANEQFF.